The next 31 T cell receptor beta chains were all read from a single sample in a study of neoadjuvant anti-PD-1 for oral cavity cancer. Data came from immunoSEQ multiplex PCR; TCRdb stores just in-frame clones and leaves some out. The top ten hold 2.4% of the sample, which has more than 10,000 clones, 71% seen once. Time point described: after neoadjuvant nivolumab, at surgical resection. Specimen: PBMCs, collected after nivolumab (anti-PD-1) treatment. These receptors were taken from a person aged 35-79 years with oral cavity squamous cell carcinoma.

This clone was seen only a few times. The rearrangement uses TRBV27 and TRBJ2-7; D gene unclear. Trimming shortened V by 5 bases and J by 3 bases, and 17 bases separated the two germline ends. The CDR3 is 15 amino acids. CDR1 MNHEY and CDR2 SMNVEV come from the germline V gene (reference sequence). The CDR3 DNA reads as TGTGCCAGCAGTCCCCTATACAACGGCGGCTACGAGCAGTACTTC. Encoded protein: CASSPLYNGGYEQYF.

V and J are TRBV6-1 and TRBJ2-1; the D gene is possibly TRBD1 (6 bases). Germline CDR1 and CDR2: MNHNS and SASEGT. This CDR3 is 17 amino acids long. Trimming removed 2 bases at V and 4 bases at J, with 18 bases between. The CDR3 loop is CASSEQPRDKAYNEQFF. DNA for the CDR3: TGTGCCAGCAGTGAACAGCCCCGGGACAAGGCATACAATGAGCAGTTCTTC.

The CDR3 here is CASSLVTQGSYNEQFF. For the CDR3, the DNA is TGTGCCAGCAGCTTGGTAACCCAGGGCTCCTACAATGAGCAGTTCTTC. The V call is TRBV5-8, the J call TRBJ2-1, with a weak D call TRBD1 (5 bases). V was pared by 0 bases and J by 0 bases, with 10 bases between. This CDR3 region has 16 residues. The germline V gene has CDR1 SGHTS and CDR2 YDEGEE.

This clone was counted between two and nine times. This chain joins TRBV4-1 and TRBJ1-1; no clear D. The germline V gene encodes CDR1 MGHRA and CDR2 YSYEKL. CDR3 size: 14 residues. Trimming left V 5 bases short and J 0 bases short, with 10 bases between. As DNA, the CDR3 is TGCGCCAGCAGCGCGACAATCATGAACACTGAAGCTTTCTTT. Translation gives CASSATIMNTEAFF.

This clone was observed a few times. The chain links TRBV6-6 to TRBJ1-5; 8 positions match TRBD1. J lost 3 bases, V lost 6 bases, and 4 bases had no gene match. Germline-derived CDR1 and CDR2 are MNHNY and SVGAGI (reference sequence). This CDR3 has 14 amino acids. The CDR3 loop reads CASSRDRTNQPQHF. In DNA, the CDR3 is TGTGCCAGCAGCCGGGACAGGACCAATCAGCCCCAGCATTTT.

This clone came up a few times. This chain joins TRBV7-2 and TRBJ2-7; 15 bases align to TRBD2. The CDR3 length is 17 residues. Germline lookup yields CDR1 SGHTA and CDR2 FQGNSA. V dropped 2 bases and J dropped 5; count of bases not matched to a gene: 7. This CDR3 is CASSLNPGLAGGNEQYF. As DNA, the CDR3 is TGTGCCAGCAGCTTAAACCCCGGACTAGCGGGAGGGAACGAGCAGTACTTC.

This chain links TRBV19 with TRBJ1-2, with D possibly matching TRBD1 (6 bases). V lost 6 bases and J 6 bases, leaving 20 bases between the germline ends. Germline-derived CDR1 and CDR2 are LNHDA and SQIVND (reference sequence). CDR3 length: 15 residues. CDR3: CASSPDTGTKHGYTF. The DNA of the CDR3 is TGTGCCAGTAGCCCTGATACCGGGACAAAGCATGGCTACACCTTC. Full variable domain (rest looked up from reference TRBV19 and TRBJ1-2): DGGITQSPKYLFRKEGQNVTLSCEQNLNHDAMYWYRQDPGQGLRLIYYSQIVNDFQKGDIAEGYSVSREKKESFPLTVTSAQKNPTAFYLCASSPDTGTKHGYTFGSGTRLTVV.

The chain uses TRBV7-2 and TRBJ1-2; a possible D gene is TRBD1 (6 bases). Trimming removed 2 bases at V and 5 bases at J, with 12 bases between. In germline, CDR1 is SGHTA, CDR2 FQGNSA. This CDR3 has 14 amino acids. The CDR3: CASSLQGTLYGYTF. CDR3 bases: TGTGCCAGCAGCTTACAGGGGACGTTATATGGCTACACCTTC. The full variable domain, its missing parts supplied by reference TRBV7-2 and TRBJ1-2, is GAGVSQSPSNKVTEKGKDVELRCDPISGHTALYWYRQSLGQGLEFLIYFQGNSAPDKSGLPSDRFSAERTGGSVSTLTIQRTQQEDSAVYLCASSLQGTLYGYTFGSGTRLTVV.

CDR3 sequence reads: CASSLRLAGGPQDTQYF. CDR3 coding DNA: TGTGCCAGCAGCTTGAGACTAGCGGGAGGGCCCCAAGATACGCAGTATTTT. V and J are TRBV5-4 and TRBJ2-3, with 14 nucleotides matching TRBD2. The CDR3 extends over 17 amino acids. The V segment lost 1 base and the J segment 5 bases; nucleotides outside the gene matches: 6. The V gene's germline CDR1 is SGHNT and CDR2 YYREEE (reference sequence).

The rearrangement uses TRBV4-1 and TRBJ2-3; no definite D call. The V end was cut by 2 bases, the J end by 5 bases, with 11 bases between. CDR1 is MGHRA and CDR2 is YSYEKL in the germline V gene. CDR3 size: 14 residues. The chain's CDR3 is CASSQMVLRDTQYF. The CDR3 DNA is TGCGCCAGCAGCCAAATGGTACTTAGAGATACGCAGTATTTT.

This clone was found once. The rearrangement uses TRBV5-4 and TRBJ2-4; weak D call: TRBD1 (6 bases). CDR3 length: 15 amino acids. From germline, CDR1 is SGHNT and CDR2 YYREEE (reference sequence). The V end was cut by 1 base, the J end by 3 bases, with 11 bases between. The CDR3 region is CASSLLGGRKNIQYF. CDR3 nucleotide sequence: TGTGCCAGCAGCTTGTTAGGGGGACGCAAAAACATTCAGTACTTC.

This clone was detected a few times. V is TRBV19 and J is TRBJ1-1; 10 bases are shared with TRBD1. The V and J ends lost 7 bases and 2 bases, in that order; junction bases with no gene match: 10. Germline CDR1 is LNHDA and CDR2 is SQIVND (reference sequence). CDR3 length equals 16 residues. In DNA, the CDR3 is TGTGCCAGTAAGCCGTGGGACAGGGGTTTAAACACTGAAGCTTTCTTT. This codes for CASKPWDRGLNTEAFF.

CDR3 coding DNA: TGTGCCAGCAGTGCAACCCACAGTGGCCGGGGGGGCTACGAGCAGTACTTC. It is translated as CASSATHSGRGGYEQYF. The chain links TRBV6-1 to TRBJ2-7, with 8 bases identical to TRBD2. The CDR3 runs 17 residues. Germline V lookup: CDR1 MNHNS, CDR2 SASEGT. The V and J ends lost 4 bases and 3 bases, in that order; junction bases with no gene match: 14.

The V gene is TRBV4-1, the J gene TRBJ1-2; D perhaps matches TRBD1 (5 bases). Germline lookup yields CDR1 MGHRA and CDR2 YSYEKL. V lost 0 bases, J lost 8 bases, and 13 bases lay in between. The CDR3 sequence is 14 residues long. The CDR3 region has the DNA TGCGCCAGCAGCCAAGACGGGGGAGGGCGCGGCTACACCTTC. Its translation is CASSQDGGGRGYTF.

The chain joins TRBV7-6 to TRBJ2-2; D may be TRBD1 (6 bases). From germline, CDR1 is SGHVS and CDR2 FNYEAQ. The CDR3 spans 17 residues. V was pared by 4 bases and J by 6 bases, with 21 bases between. The CDR3 DNA follows: TGTGCCAGCAGCTATCACCGGGACAAGGGTACCGCCGGGGAGCTGTTTTTT. It translates to CASSYHRDKGTAGELFF.

The chain carries TRBV10-1 and TRBJ2-1; D uncertain. The V gene's germline CDR1 is WNHNN and CDR2 SYGVQD (reference sequence). V dropped 4 bases and J dropped 2 bases, with 18 bases sitting between them. The CDR3 contains 17 residues. The CDR3 DNA reads TGCGCCAGCAGTGTTTCTCCCGGGTCGGTAACCTACAATGAGCAGTTCTTC. This translates into CASSVSPGSVTYNEQFF.

This clone showed up just a few times. The J gene is TRBJ2-7, the V gene TRBV11-2, with D perhaps matching TRBD1 (6 bases). This CDR3 is built from 15 residues. CDR1 is SGHAT and CDR2 is FQNNGV in the germline V gene. V lost 7 bases, J lost 2 bases, and 18 bases lay in between. The CDR3 region is CASNHYRDKTYEQYF. DNA of the CDR3: TGTGCCAGCAACCACTACCGGGACAAGACCTACGAGCAGTACTTC.

This clone was counted a few times. The chain joins TRBV7-3 to TRBJ2-4; the D is unclear. The CDR3 runs to 13 residues. Germline V gene data show CDR1 as SGHTA and CDR2 as FQGTGA. V gave up 2 bases and J gave up 5 bases, with 7 bases separating them. As DNA, the CDR3 is TGTGCCAGCAGCTTAGCAGCTGAAAACATTCAGTACTTC. Translating gives CASSLAAENIQYF.

The rearrangement uses TRBV9 and TRBJ1-4; unclear D gene. CDR3 length: 15 residues. Per germline, CDR1 SGDLS and CDR2 YYNGEE. Trimming removed 3 bases from V and 8 bases from J, with 17 bases in between. CDR3 nucleotide sequence: TGTGCCAGCAGCGCCCCTGGAGATGGGGTCGAAAAACTGTTTTTT. It yields the protein CASSAPGDGVEKLFF.

The chain is built from TRBV10-2 and TRBJ2-7; 7 bases line up with TRBD2. In germline, CDR1 is WSHSY, CDR2 SAAADI. Trimming took 6 bases from V and 2 from J; bases not matched to a gene: 1. The CDR3 consists of 12 residues. DNA for the CDR3: TGCGCCAGCAGGGCGGGAGCCTACGAGCAGTACTTC. It codes for CASRAGAYEQYF.

The rearrangement links TRBV27 to TRBJ1-1; D is ambiguous. The CDR3 extends over 14 amino acids. Germline CDR1 reads MNHEY; CDR2 reads SMNVEV (reference sequence). V lost 2 bases and J lost 4, with 11 bases in between. CDR3 protein: CASSLIGVRTEAFF. In DNA form, the CDR3 reads TGTGCCAGCAGTTTAATCGGGGTTCGCACTGAAGCTTTCTTT.

The rearrangement links TRBV28 to TRBJ1-1; D not certain. The V gene's germline CDR1 is MDHEN and CDR2 SYDVKM. V lost 6 bases to trimming and J lost 2 bases, with 13 bases between them. This CDR3 comprises 14 residues. DNA for the CDR3: TGTGCCAGCAGAGTCTTAGGAGGAAACACTGAAGCTTTCTTT. This translates into CASRVLGGNTEAFF.

The CDR3 DNA reads as TGTGCCAGCAGCGGCCCCAAGATTCACAGGGGTCCCAACTCTGGAAACACCATATATTTT. Protein sequence: CASSGPKIHRGPNSGNTIYF. The chain joins TRBV7-6 to TRBJ1-3, with 7 positions matching TRBD1. This CDR3 has 20 amino acids. J lost 0 bases, V lost 5 bases, and 19 bases had no gene match. In germline, CDR1 is SGHVS, CDR2 FNYEAQ.

The CDR3 is CASSLRDGLSYEQYF. The CDR3 DNA is TGTGCCAGCAGCTTAAGGGACGGCCTCTCCTACGAGCAGTACTTC. The V and J genes are TRBV7-3 and TRBJ2-7; possibly TRBD1 or TRBD2 for D (5 bases each). CDR3 length: 15 residues. Germline V gene lookup returns CDR1 SGHTA and CDR2 FQGTGA. Trimming stripped 1 base from V and 0 bases from J, with 10 bases between.

V and J are TRBV9 and TRBJ2-3; D is possibly TRBD2 (5 bases). CDR1 and CDR2 (germline): SGDLS, YYNGEE. V shed 4 bases and J shed 7 bases, with 25 bases lying between them. The CDR3 contains 17 residues. The CDR3 nucleotides are TGTGCCAGCAGCCCCGTAGTAGGAACCGGGAAATTGAATACGCAGTATTTT. Its protein is CASSPVVGTGKLNTQYF.

The rearrangement uses TRBV4-1 and TRBJ1-2; D gene uncertain. The CDR3 consists of 15 residues. Trimming cost V 2 bases and J 8 bases, with 18 bases left between them. Germline V gene lookup returns CDR1 MGHRA and CDR2 YSYEKL. This CDR3 reads CASSQQRHMMEGYTF. CDR3 in DNA: TGCGCCAGCAGCCAACAACGACACATGATGGAGGGCTACACCTTC.

The V gene is TRBV11-2, the J gene TRBJ2-2, with D possibly TRBD2 on 5 matching bases. Trimming left V 1 base short and J 14 bases short, with 14 bases between. CDR1 and CDR2 (germline): SGHAT, FQNNGV. CDR3 size: 13 residues. The CDR3 loop reads CASSLGTSVGLFF. The CDR3 DNA sequence: TGTGCCAGCAGCTTAGGGACTTCGGTGGGTCTGTTTTTT.

In this sample, this clone turned up once. The J gene is TRBJ2-7, the V gene TRBV7-6; D not certain. Between the trimmed V and J ends, which lost 4 bases and 2 bases, there was a span of 15 bases. CDR3 length equals 15 residues. CDR1 SGHVS and CDR2 FNYEAQ come from the germline V gene. CDR3 protein: CASSSRLRPPYEQYF. The CDR3 DNA reads TGTGCCAGCAGCTCCCGACTCCGACCCCCCTACGAGCAGTACTTC.

The chain is built from TRBV6-1 and TRBJ2-3; no clear D gene. Germline V CDR1 and CDR2: MNHNS, SASEGT. The CDR3 has 12 residues. V shed 6 bases and J shed 3 bases, with 7 bases lying between them. In nucleotides, the CDR3 is TGTGCCAGCAGCCCGGCGACAGATACGCAGTATTTT. Translating it yields CASSPATDTQYF.

The CDR3 DNA sequence: TGTGCCAGCTCGGGACAGAACACAGATACGCAGTATTTT. It specifies CASSGQNTDTQYF. The chain joins TRBV6-5 to TRBJ2-3, with 7 positions matching TRBD1. This CDR3 is 13 amino acids long. Germline V gene data show CDR1 as MNHEY and CDR2 as SVGAGI. Trimming at V came to 8 bases and at J to 2 bases, leaving 4 bases not matched to a gene.

The chain recombines TRBV7-2 with TRBJ2-1; D is unclear. Germline assignment: CDR1 SGHTA and CDR2 FQGNSA. Trimming removed 1 base at V and 6 bases at J, with 10 bases between. The CDR3 length is 14 residues. This CDR3 is CASSLVLVGNEQFF. In DNA, the CDR3 is TGTGCCAGCAGCTTAGTGCTAGTCGGCAATGAGCAGTTCTTC.